This TCR beta chain is drawn from a study of vaccination and CD4 T cells after COVID-19. Treatment indicated: approximately 10-day PBMC culture with coronavirus spike peptide pools or control peptides (ViraFEST assay). An Oncomine TCR Beta short-read assay was used to sequence the DNA from cultured CD4+ T cells. TCRdb reprocessed the PCR reads via MiXCR and lists one record per CDR3 protein. Of about 15,000 distinct CDR3 sequences listed, approximately 70% were seen once; the top ten hold around 4.4%. V was clipped by 4 bases and J by 2 bases, with 8 bases between them. The CDR3 is 12 amino acids. Germline CDR1 GTSNPN, CDR2 SVGIG (reference sequence). Turning to this clonotype: Its matching antigen is unknown.

This TCR was recovered from a human donor who had recovered from COVID-19. Sequencing used CD4+ T cells from blood, cultured in vitro. This chain links TRBV30 with TRBJ2-5; perhaps TRBD2 as D (6 bases). The CDR3 sequence is CAWTLAQETQYF. CDR3 bases: TGTGCCTGGACCCTAGCGCAAGAGACCCAGTACTTC.